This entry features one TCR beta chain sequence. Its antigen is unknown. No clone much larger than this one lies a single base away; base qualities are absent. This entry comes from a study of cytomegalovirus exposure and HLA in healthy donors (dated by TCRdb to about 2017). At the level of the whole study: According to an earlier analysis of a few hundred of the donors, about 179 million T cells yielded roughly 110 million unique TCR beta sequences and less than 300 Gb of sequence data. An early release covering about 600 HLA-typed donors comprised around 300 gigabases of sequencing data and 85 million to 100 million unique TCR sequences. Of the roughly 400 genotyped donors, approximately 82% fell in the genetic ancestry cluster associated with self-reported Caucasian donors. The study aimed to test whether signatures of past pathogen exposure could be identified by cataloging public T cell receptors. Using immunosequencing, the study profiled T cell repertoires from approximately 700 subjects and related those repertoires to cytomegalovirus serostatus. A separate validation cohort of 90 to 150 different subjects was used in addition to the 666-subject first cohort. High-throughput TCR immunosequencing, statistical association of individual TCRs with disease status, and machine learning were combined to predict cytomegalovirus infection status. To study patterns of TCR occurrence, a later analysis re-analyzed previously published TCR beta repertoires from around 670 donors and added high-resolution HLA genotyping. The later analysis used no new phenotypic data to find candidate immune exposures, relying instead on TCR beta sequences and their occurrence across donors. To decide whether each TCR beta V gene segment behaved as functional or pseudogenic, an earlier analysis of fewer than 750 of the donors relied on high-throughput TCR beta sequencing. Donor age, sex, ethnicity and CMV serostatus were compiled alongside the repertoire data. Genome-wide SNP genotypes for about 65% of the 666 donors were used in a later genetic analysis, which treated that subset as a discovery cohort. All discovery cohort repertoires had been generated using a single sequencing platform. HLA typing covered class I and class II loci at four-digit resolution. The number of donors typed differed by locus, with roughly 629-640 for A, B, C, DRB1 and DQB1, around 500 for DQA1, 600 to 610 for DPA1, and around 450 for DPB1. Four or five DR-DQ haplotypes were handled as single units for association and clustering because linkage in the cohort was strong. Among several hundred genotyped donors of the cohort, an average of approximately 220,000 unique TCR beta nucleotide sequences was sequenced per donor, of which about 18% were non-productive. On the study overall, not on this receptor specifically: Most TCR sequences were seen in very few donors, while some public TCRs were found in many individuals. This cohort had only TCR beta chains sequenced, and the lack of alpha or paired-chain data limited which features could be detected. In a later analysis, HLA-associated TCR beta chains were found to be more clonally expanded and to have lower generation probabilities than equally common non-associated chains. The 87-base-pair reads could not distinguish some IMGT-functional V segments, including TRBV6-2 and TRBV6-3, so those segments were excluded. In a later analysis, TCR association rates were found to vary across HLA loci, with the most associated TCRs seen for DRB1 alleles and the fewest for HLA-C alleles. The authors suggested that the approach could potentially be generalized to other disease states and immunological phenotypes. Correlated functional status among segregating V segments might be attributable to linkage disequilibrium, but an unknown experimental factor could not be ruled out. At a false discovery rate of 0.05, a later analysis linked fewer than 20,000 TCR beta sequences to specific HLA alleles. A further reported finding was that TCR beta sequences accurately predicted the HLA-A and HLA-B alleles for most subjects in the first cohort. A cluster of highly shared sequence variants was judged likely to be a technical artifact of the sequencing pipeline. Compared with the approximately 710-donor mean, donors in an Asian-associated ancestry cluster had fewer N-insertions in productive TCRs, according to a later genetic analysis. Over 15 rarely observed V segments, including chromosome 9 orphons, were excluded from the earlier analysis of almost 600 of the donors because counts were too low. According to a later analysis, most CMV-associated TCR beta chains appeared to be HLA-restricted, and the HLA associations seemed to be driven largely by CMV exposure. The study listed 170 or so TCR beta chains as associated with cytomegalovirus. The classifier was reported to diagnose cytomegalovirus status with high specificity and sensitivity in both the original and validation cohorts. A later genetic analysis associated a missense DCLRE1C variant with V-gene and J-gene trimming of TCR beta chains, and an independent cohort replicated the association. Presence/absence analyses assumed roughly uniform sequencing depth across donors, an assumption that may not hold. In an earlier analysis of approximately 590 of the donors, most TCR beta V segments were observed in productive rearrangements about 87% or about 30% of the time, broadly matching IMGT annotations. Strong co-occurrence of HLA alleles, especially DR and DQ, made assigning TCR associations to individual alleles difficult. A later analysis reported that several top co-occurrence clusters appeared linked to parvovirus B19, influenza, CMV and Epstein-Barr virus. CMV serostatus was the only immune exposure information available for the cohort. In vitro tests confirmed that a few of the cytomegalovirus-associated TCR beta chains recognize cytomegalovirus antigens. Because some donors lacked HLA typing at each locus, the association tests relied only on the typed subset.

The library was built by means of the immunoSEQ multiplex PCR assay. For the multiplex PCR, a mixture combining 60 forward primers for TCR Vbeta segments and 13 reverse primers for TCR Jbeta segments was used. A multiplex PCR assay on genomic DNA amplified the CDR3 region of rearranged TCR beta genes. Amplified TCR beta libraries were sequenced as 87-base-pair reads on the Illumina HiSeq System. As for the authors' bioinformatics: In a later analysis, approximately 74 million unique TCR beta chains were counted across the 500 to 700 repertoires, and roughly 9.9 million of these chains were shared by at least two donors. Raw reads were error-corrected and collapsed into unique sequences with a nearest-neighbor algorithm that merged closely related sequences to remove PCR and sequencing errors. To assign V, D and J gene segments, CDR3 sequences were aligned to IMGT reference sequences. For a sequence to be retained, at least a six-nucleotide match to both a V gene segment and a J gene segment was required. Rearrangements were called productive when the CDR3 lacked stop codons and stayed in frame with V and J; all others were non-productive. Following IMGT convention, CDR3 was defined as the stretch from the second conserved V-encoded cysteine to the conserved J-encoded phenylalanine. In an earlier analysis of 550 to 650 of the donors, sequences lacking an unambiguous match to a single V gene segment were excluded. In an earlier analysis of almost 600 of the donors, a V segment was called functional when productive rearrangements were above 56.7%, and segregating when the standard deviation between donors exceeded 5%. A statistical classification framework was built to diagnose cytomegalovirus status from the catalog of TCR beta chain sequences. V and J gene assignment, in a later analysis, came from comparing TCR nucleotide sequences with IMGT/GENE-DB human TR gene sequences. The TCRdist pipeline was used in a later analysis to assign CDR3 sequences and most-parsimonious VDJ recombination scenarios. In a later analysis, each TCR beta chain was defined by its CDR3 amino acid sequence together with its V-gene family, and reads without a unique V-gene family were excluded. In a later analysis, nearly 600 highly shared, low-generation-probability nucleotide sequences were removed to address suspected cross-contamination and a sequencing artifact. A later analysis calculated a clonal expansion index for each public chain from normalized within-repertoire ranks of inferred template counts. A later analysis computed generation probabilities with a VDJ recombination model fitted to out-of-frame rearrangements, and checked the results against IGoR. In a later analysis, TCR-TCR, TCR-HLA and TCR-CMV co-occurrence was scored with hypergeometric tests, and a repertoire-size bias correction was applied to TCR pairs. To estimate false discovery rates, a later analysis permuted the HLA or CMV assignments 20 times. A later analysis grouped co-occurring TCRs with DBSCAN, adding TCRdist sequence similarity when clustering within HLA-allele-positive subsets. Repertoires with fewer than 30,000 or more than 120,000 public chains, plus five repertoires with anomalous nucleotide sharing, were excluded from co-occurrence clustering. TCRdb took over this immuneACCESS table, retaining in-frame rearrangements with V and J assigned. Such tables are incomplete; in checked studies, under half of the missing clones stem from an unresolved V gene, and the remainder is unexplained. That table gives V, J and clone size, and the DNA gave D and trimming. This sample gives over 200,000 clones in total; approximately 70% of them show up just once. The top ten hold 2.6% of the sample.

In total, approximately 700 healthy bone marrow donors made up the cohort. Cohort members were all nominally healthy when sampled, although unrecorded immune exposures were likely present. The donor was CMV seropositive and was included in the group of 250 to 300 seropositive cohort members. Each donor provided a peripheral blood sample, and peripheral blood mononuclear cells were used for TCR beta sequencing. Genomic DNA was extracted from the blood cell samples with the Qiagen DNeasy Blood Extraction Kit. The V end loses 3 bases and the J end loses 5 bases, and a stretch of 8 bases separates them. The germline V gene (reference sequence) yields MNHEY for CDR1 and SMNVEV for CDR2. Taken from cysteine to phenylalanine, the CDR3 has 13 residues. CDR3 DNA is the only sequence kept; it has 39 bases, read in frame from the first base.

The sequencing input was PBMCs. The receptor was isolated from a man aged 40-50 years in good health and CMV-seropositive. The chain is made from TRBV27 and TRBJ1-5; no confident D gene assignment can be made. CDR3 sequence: CASSFSTDQPQHF. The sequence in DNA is TGTGCCAGCAGTTTTTCAACAGATCAGCCCCAGCATTTT.